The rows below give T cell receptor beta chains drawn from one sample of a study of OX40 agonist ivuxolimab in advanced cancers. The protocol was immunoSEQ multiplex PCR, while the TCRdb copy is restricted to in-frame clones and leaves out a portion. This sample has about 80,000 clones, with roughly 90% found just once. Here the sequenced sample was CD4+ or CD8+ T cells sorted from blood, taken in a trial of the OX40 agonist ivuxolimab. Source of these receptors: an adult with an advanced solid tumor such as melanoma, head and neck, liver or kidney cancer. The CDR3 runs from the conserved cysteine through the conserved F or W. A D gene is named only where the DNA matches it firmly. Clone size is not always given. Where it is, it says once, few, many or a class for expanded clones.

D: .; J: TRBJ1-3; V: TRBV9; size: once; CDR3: CASTERDHWGNTIYF; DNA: TGTGCCAGCACCGAAAGGGACCACTGGGGAAACACCATATATTTT
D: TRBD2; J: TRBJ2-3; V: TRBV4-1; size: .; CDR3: CASSHTHRTSGGDTQYF; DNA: TGCGCCAGCAGCCATACACACCGGACTAGCGGGGGAGATACGCAGTATTTT
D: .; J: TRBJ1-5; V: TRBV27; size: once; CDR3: CASSSFGYSNQPQHF; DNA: TGTGCCAGCAGCTCTTTTGGTTATAGCAATCAGCCCCAGCATTTT
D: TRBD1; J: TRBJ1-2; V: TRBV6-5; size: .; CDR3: CASSRDREGGGYTF; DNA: TGTGCCAGCAGTCGGGACAGGGAAGGTGGTGGCTACACCTTC
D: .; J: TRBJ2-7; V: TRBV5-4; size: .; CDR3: CASSQTRSSAYEQYF; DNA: TGTGCCAGCAGCCAAACAAGGAGCAGCGCCTACGAGCAGTACTTC
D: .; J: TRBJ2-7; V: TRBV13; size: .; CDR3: CASSPGEGSYEQYF; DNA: TGTGCCAGCAGCCCGGGGGAAGGGTCCTACGAGCAGTACTTC
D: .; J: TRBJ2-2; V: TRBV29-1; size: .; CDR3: CSVVSGGTNTGELFF; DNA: TGCAGCGTTGTATCGGGGGGCACGAACACCGGGGAGCTGTTTTTT
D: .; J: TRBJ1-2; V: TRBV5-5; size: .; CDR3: CASSLSPPRGDDYGYTF; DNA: TGTGCCAGCAGCTTGAGCCCCCCGAGAGGGGATGACTATGGCTACACCTTC
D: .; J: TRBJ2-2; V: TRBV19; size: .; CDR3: CASRFTGELFF; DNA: TGTGCCAGTAGATTCACCGGGGAGCTGTTTTTT
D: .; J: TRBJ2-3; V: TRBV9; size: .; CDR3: CASSPSPRGSPRDTQYF; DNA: TGTGCCAGCAGCCCATCTCCTAGGGGGAGCCCCCGGGATACGCAGTATTTT
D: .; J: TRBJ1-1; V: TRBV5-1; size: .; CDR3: CASSFGGSHTEAFF; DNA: TGCGCCAGCAGCTTTGGAGGGAGCCACACTGAAGCTTTCTTT
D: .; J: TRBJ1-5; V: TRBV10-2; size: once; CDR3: CASSESGPRNQPQHF; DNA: TGCGCCAGCAGTGAGTCGGGACCCCGCAATCAGCCCCAGCATTTT
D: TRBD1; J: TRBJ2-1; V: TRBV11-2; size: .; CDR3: CASSLEAGTGPYNEQFF; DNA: TGTGCCAGCAGCTTAGAGGCCGGGACAGGACCTTACAATGAGCAGTTCTTC
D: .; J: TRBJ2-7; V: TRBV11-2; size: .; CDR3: CASSLDAVRTVALSEQYF; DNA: TGTGCCAGCAGCTTAGATGCGGTAAGGACGGTGGCCCTTAGTGAGCAGTACTTC
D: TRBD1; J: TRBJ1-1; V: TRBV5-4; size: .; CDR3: CASSLLQGISTEAFF; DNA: TGTGCCAGCAGCTTATTACAGGGGATCTCCACTGAAGCTTTCTTT
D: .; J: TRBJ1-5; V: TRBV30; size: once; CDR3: CAWSRGDQPQHF; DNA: TGTGCCTGGAGTCGGGGCGATCAGCCCCAGCATTTT
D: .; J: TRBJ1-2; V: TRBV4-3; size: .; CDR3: CASSQEGSGPGGYTF; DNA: TGCGCCAGCAGCCAAGAAGGTAGCGGTCCCGGTGGCTACACCTTC